What follows are 17 T cell receptor beta chains derived from one specimen sequenced in a study of blood T cells in healthy people across ages. A J-beta primer mix and a sample-barcoded 5' primer were used in a second PCR of roughly 7 to 12 cycles. One entry per CDR3 protein results from TCRdb running MiXCR on the 5' RACE reads. The sample gives hundreds of thousands of distinct CDR3 sequences, roughly 50% of which show up once; roughly 31% is in the top ten. Input material: blood. Receptor source: a woman in her sixties in good health.

The chain has TRBV5-6 and TRBJ2-5; 8 bases are a match to TRBD2. The CDR3 extends over 15 amino acids. The V and J ends lost 10 bases and 11 bases, in that order; junction bases with no gene match: 22. The germline gives CDR1 SGHDT, CDR2 YYEEEE. The CDR3 nucleotides read TGTGCCTCAGTGGAGGGCGGGAGGCATTCCAATGAGCAGTACTTC. Residues: CASVEGGRHSNEQYF. Full variable domain (outside the CDR3, taken from reference TRBV5-6 and TRBJ2-5): DAGVTQSPTHLIKTRGQQVTLRCSPKSGHDTVSWYQQALGQGPQFIFQYYEEEERQRGNFPDRFSGHQFPNYSSELNVNALLLGDSALYLCASVEGGRHSNEQYFGPGTRLLVL.

V and J are TRBV5-1 and TRBJ2-3, with 11 nucleotides matching TRBD2. This CDR3 is 16 amino acids long. Germline CDR1 and CDR2: SGHRS and YFSETQ. Trimming at V came to 0 bases and at J to 6 bases, leaving 6 bases not matched to a gene. As DNA, the CDR3 is TGCGCCAGCAGCTTGGGGCCTAGCGGGAGGTCTGATACGCAGTATTTT. This codes for CASSLGPSGRSDTQYF.

CDR3 amino acids: CASSQTSGRTNYGYTF. The CDR3 DNA follows: TGTGCCAGCAGCCAAACTAGTGGAAGGACTAACTATGGCTACACCTTC. V gene TRBV4-2 combines with J gene TRBJ1-2; D remains ambiguous. Germline V gene lookup returns CDR1 LGHNA and CDR2 YNFKEQ. The CDR3 extends over 16 amino acids. V gave up 2 bases and J gave up 0 bases, with 13 bases separating them.

V usage is TRBV3-1 and J usage is TRBJ1-1; tentatively, D is TRBD1 (5 bases). Germline-derived CDR1 and CDR2 are LGHDT and YNNKEL (reference sequence). Trimming removed 0 bases from V and 3 bases from J, with 20 bases in between. The CDR3 has 18 amino acids. CDR3 nucleotides: TGTGCCAGCAGCCAAGAGGTTCCGGGGGATGAGGGTGACACTGAAGCTTTCTTT. Translating it yields CASSQEVPGDEGDTEAFF. The full variable domain, with the rest looked up from reference TRBV3-1 and TRBJ1-1, is DTAVSQTPKYLVTQMGNDKSIKCEQNLGHDTMYWYKQDSKKFLKIMFSYNNKELIINETVPNRFSPKSPDKAHLNLHINSLELGDSAVYFCASSQEVPGDEGDTEAFFGQGTRLTVV.

This clonotype has more than one count but fewer than ten. J is TRBJ2-5 and V is TRBV5-1; possible D gene TRBD1, 8 bases. The J call may be wrong; the DNA end is better matched by TRBJ2-7. The CDR3 is made up of 15 amino acids. The germline V gene has CDR1 SGHRS and CDR2 YFSETQ. The CDR3 nucleotides are TGCGCCAGCAGCTTTTGGCAACAGGGGGGGAACGAGCAGTACTTC. Translation gives CASSFWQQGGNEQYF.

This clonotype was seen only a few times. The rearrangement links TRBV2 to TRBJ2-5; 8 bases fit TRBD2. J gave up 2 bases and V 5 bases, and 4 bases lay outside the gene matches. The CDR3 is 14 amino acids. Germline V gene lookup returns CDR1 SNHLY and CDR2 FYNNEI. The CDR3 DNA follows: TGTGCCAGCAGTAGGACTAGCCAACAAGAGACCCAGTACTTC. Protein: CASSRTSQQETQYF.

The chain has TRBV7-3 and TRBJ2-1, with D possibly TRBD2 on 6 matching bases. The CDR3 is made up of 15 amino acids. The V gene lost 5 bases and the J gene lost 4 bases, with 15 bases spanning the gap. Looked up from germline, CDR1 is SGHTA and CDR2 is FQGTGA. CDR3 DNA: TGTGCCAGCAGCCTGAGGCGGGACCCTTACAATGAGCAGTTCTTC. Amino acid sequence: CASSLRRDPYNEQFF.

The chain links TRBV15 to TRBJ1-4; TRBD1 matches at 8 bases. The CDR3 sequence is 17 residues long. V shed 0 bases, J shed 5 bases, and the junction held 8 bases outside the gene matches. Germline V gives CDR1 LNHNV, CDR2 YYDKDF (reference sequence). The DNA for the CDR3 is TGTGCCACCAGCAGAGATCTCAGGGGGCGAATGAATGAAAAACTGTTTTTT. This encodes CATSRDLRGRMNEKLFF.

The genes are TRBV4-1 and TRBJ2-7; 11 positions agree with TRBD2. V trimming: 4 bases; J trimming: 6 bases; junction bases outside the gene matches: 8. There are 15 residues in the CDR3. Germline V gives CDR1 MGHRA, CDR2 YSYEKL. The CDR3 spells CASSRLLTSGSEQYF. The CDR3 DNA is TGCGCCAGCAGCCGCCTACTAACTAGCGGGAGCGAGCAGTACTTC.

Of note for this clonotype: This clone may be a read error of a much larger clone one base away. This sequence joins TRBV10-3 and TRBJ2-7; D is unresolved. Germline assignment: CDR1 ENHRY and CDR2 SYGVKD. Trimming pared 0 bases from V and 3 bases from J, leaving 3 bases between. The length of the CDR3 is 12 residues. Here the CDR3 reads CAISESFYEQYF. CDR3 coding DNA: TGTGCCATCAGTGAGTCGTTCTACGAGCAGTACTTC.

This clonotype was seen a few times. The gene calls are TRBV5-1 and TRBJ2-5; 9 bases are shared with TRBD1. The end of the DNA aligns better with TRBJ2-7, so the J call may be wrong. The CDR3 has 14 residues. Looked up from germline, CDR1 is SGHRS and CDR2 is YFSETQ. CDR3 DNA: TGCGCCAGCACCCCGACAGGGGGGTCCTACGAGCAGTACTTC. This codes for CASTPTGGSYEQYF.

As to this clonotype: A junction end diverges from the germline sequence, so it may reflect a read error. The chain carries TRBV15 and TRBJ2-5; tentatively, D is TRBD1 (6 bases). The CDR3 runs 15 residues. Looked up from germline, CDR1 is LNHNV and CDR2 is YYDKDF (reference sequence). CDR3 protein: CATSRRPGEAETRYF. The CDR3 coding sequence is TGTGCCACCAGCAGAAGGCCAGGGGAAGCAGAGACCCGGTACTTC. Full variable domain (rest looked up from reference TRBV15 and TRBJ2-5): DAMVIQNPRYQVTQFGKPVTLSCSQTLNHNVMYWYQQKSSQAPKLLFHYYDKDFNNEADTPDNFQSRRPNTSFCFLDIRSPGLGDTAMYLCATSRRPGEAETRYFGPGTRLLVL.

The chain joins TRBV7-2 to TRBJ1-1; no definite D call. The germline CDR1 and CDR2 sequences are SGHTA and FQGNSA. This CDR3 region has 15 residues. Trimming cost V 5 bases and J 0 bases, with 13 bases left between them. CDR3 amino acids: CASSPRLSMNTEAFF. The CDR3 DNA reads TGTGCCAGCAGCCCCCGTCTTTCCATGAACACTGAAGCTTTCTTT.

This clonotype was seen just once. In DNA form, the CDR3 reads TGCAGCGTGGGAAGGGGGGACGATGAGCAGTACTTC. Translated: CSVGRGDDEQYF. The rearrangement uses TRBV29-1 and TRBJ2-7, with D perhaps assigned TRBD1 or TRBD2 (6 bases each). Germline values: CDR1 SQVTM, CDR2 ANQGSEA. This CDR3 has 12 amino acids. Trimming removed 6 bases at V and 7 bases at J, with 16 bases between.

CDR3 in amino acids: CSVSQGRSGGNTIYF. Written as DNA, the CDR3 is TGCAGCGTTTCTCAGGGGCGAAGTGGTGGAAACACCATATATTTT. V is TRBV29-1 and J is TRBJ1-3; D is perhaps TRBD1 (6 bases). Per the germline V gene, CDR1 is SQVTM and CDR2 is ANQGSEA. The CDR3 extends over 15 amino acids. V dropped 5 bases and J dropped 3 bases, with 17 bases sitting between them.

This clonotype was seen only a few times. This chain links TRBV6-2 or TRBV6-3 with TRBJ2-7; 7 positions agree with TRBD1. J gave up 6 bases and V 7 bases, and 9 bases lay outside the gene matches. This CDR3 spans 13 amino acids. Germline values: CDR1 MNHEY, CDR2 SVGEGT. The CDR3 DNA is TGTGCCAGCAAGAGACAGGGAGCCTCCGAGCAGTACTTC. This codes for CASKRQGASEQYF.

The chain combines TRBV3-1 with TRBJ2-1; D gene unclear. This CDR3 spans 14 amino acids. Germline V gene lookup returns CDR1 LGHDT and CDR2 YNNKEL (reference sequence). Trimming took off 6 bases at V and 6 bases at J, with 15 bases between the two ends. As DNA, the CDR3 is TGTGCCAGCAGGGAGCGAGCGCGCCCCAATGAGCAGTTCTTC. Translation gives CASRERARPNEQFF.